What follows are 12 T cell receptor beta chains derived from one specimen sequenced in a study of glioma-infiltrating T cells. Using RNA template, CDR3s of TCR alpha and beta were amplified with iRepertoire arm-PCR. MiXCR was run by TCRdb on the multiplex PCR reads, yielding one entry per CDR3 protein. The data hold some 6,000 distinct CDR3 sequences, with 35% to 50% observed a single time. The sequenced material came from glioma tissue, nonneoplastic brain tissue, or PBMCs (not recorded which). The receptor set was obtained from a human donor with low-grade glioma or glioblastoma, undergoing nonglioma brain surgery, or in good health (not recorded which).

In the case of this clonotype: The junction differs from germline at one of its ends, possibly a read error. This chain joins TRBV20-1 and TRBJ2-1; tentative D call: TRBD2 (5 bases). Germline V lookup: CDR1 DFQATT, CDR2 SNEGSKA (reference sequence). The CDR3 sequence is 17 residues long. CDR3 bases: TGCAGTGCTAGAGGGAGGTTGGGCGTGCCTTCCTACAATGAGCGGTTCTTC. Amino acids: CSARGRLGVPSYNERFF.

Details on this clonotype: This likely comes from a read error, as the CDR3 has no conserved phenylalanine or tryptophan at its end. The chain combines TRBV4-1 with TRBJ1-4, with D uncertain. V dropped 5 bases and J dropped 10 bases, with 11 bases sitting between them. CDR1 MGHRA and CDR2 YSYEKL come from the germline V gene. This CDR3 is 12 amino acids long. In DNA form, the CDR3 reads TGCGCCAGCAGCGTGGTCCTCGGAAAACTGTTTCTT. Amino acids: CASSVVLGKLFL.

Notes on this clonotype: Given a much more abundant clone one base away, this may be a read error. The chain combines TRBV18 with TRBJ2-7, with D possibly matching TRBD2 (5 bases). This CDR3 region has 12 residues. Germline CDR1 and CDR2: KGHSH and LQKENI. The CDR3 nucleotides read TGTGCCAGCTCATCACCGACGGGAGAGCAGTACTTC. Translating it yields CASSSPTGEQYF.

This clonotype was counted many times. The junction departs from germline at one end; a sequencing error may be responsible. This chain links TRBV20-1 with TRBJ1-2; no firm D call. The germline V gene encodes CDR1 DFQATT and CDR2 SNEGSKA (reference sequence). The CDR3 consists of 11 residues. The CDR3: CSASPNYDYTF. The CDR3 DNA follows: TGCAGTGCTAGCCCAAACTATGACTACACCTTC.

As regards this clonotype: A read error may explain this, as a much larger clone is one base away. The CDR3 reads CSAREVAGQTYEQYF. CDR3 in DNA: TGCAGTGCTAGAGAGGTAGCGGGACAGACCTACGAGCAGTACTTC. This rearrangement joins TRBV20-1 to TRBJ2-7; a possible D gene is TRBD2 (8 bases). Between the trimmed V and J ends, which lost 0 bases and 2 bases, there was a span of 14 bases. Germline V lookup: CDR1 DFQATT, CDR2 SNEGSKA (reference sequence). The CDR3 runs 15 residues.

This chain connects TRBV6-9 to TRBJ1-1; D unresolved. Trimming cost V 3 bases and J 5 bases, with 10 bases left between them. CDR3 size: 13 residues. CDR1 and CDR2 from the germline V gene are MNHGY and SVAAGI. The CDR3 loop reads CASSYVRMTEAFF. For the CDR3, the DNA is TGTGCCAGCAGTTACGTAAGGATGACTGAAGCTTTCTTT.

The rearrangement links TRBV6-1 to TRBJ2-7; TRBD1 matches at 11 bases. The V segment lost 4 bases and the J segment 2 bases; nucleotides outside the gene matches: 4. Germline CDR1 reads MNHNS; CDR2 reads SASEGT. There are 15 residues in the CDR3. This CDR3 is CASSVTGQGAYEQYF. CDR3 bases: TGTGCCAGCAGTGTAACGGGACAGGGGGCCTACGAGCAGTACTTC.

The chain combines TRBV20-1 with TRBJ2-1; the match to TRBD1 covers 7 bases. V dropped 2 bases and J dropped 0; count of bases not matched to a gene: 16. Per the germline V gene, CDR1 is DFQATT and CDR2 is SNEGSKA (reference sequence). The CDR3 contains 19 residues. CDR3 in DNA: TGCAGTGCTAGACCCGGGACAGCCCCCTCCCTTGGCTCCTACAATGAGCAGTTCTTC. Translation gives CSARPGTAPSLGSYNEQFF.

The V call is TRBV20-1, the J call TRBJ1-1; TRBD1 matches at 7 bases. Germline-derived CDR1 and CDR2 are DFQATT and SNEGSKA (reference sequence). The length of the CDR3 is 14 residues. Germline trimming cut 0 bases from V and 1 base from J; bases unmatched to any gene: 2. CDR3 region: CSARDQGENTEAFF. The CDR3 DNA reads TGCAGTGCTAGAGATCAGGGGGAGAACACTGAAGCTTTCTTT.

The V call is TRBV7-2, the J call TRBJ1-2; tentative D call: TRBD1 (5 bases). Trimming pared 2 bases from V and 6 bases from J, leaving 7 bases between. From germline, CDR1 is SGHTA and CDR2 FQGNSA. CDR3 length: 12 residues. CDR3 region: CASSLKGHGYTF. The CDR3 nucleotides read TGTGCCAGCAGCTTAAAGGGGCATGGCTACACCTTC.

The rearrangement links TRBV28 to TRBJ2-7; D ambiguous. Germline values: CDR1 MDHEN, CDR2 SYDVKM. The CDR3 is made up of 14 amino acids. V gave up 5 bases and J gave up 2 bases, with 13 bases separating them. The CDR3 DNA is TGTGCCAGCAGTGGGCCCTTAAAACCCTACGAGCAGTACTTC. Translated, it gives CASSGPLKPYEQYF.

This clonotype was counted a few times. The chain is built from TRBV27 and TRBJ2-1, with a weak D call TRBD2 (5 bases). The CDR3 runs to 13 residues. V lost 1 base, J lost 6 bases, and 7 bases lay in between. Germline V gene lookup returns CDR1 MNHEY and CDR2 SMNVEV (reference sequence). The CDR3 DNA reads as TGTGCCAGCAGTTTATTCGCGGGCAATGAGCAGTTCTTC. Its translation is CASSLFAGNEQFF.